This T cell receptor beta chain was profiled in a study of response to subunit inactivated influenza vaccine. This clonotype was seen a single time. What it recognizes is unknown. TCRdb reanalysed the RT-PCR reads using MiXCR and keeps one entry per CDR3 protein. The repertoire holds around 480,000 distinct CDR3 sequences, with approximately 15% as singletons. The junction had 5 bases not matched to a gene; V was cut back by 1 base and J by 6 bases. The CDR3 is made up of 14 amino acids. Germline CDR1 reads SGHRS; CDR2 reads YFSETQ. Whole-study results and caveats: Authors proposed each seasonal influenza vaccination draws in few new T cells.

Sequenced here: CD4+ T cells sorted from PBMCs, sampled 23 to 25 months after vaccination. V usage is TRBV5-1 and J usage is TRBJ1-2; TRBD1 aligns across 8 bases. This TCR was sampled from a man between 45 and 75 years old who received an inactivated influenza vaccine. The chain's CDR3 is CASSLRVDRDGYTF. Here the CDR3 DNA reads TGCGCCAGCAGCTTGAGGGTGGACAGGGATGGCTACACCTTC. The full variable domain, in which reference TRBV5-1 and TRBJ1-2 provide the parts outside the CDR3, is KAGVTQTPRYLIKTRGQQVTLSCSPISGHRSVSWYQQTPGQGLQFLFEYFSETQRNKGNFPGRFSGRQFSNSRSEMNVSTLELGDSALYLCASSLRVDRDGYTFGSGTRLTVV.